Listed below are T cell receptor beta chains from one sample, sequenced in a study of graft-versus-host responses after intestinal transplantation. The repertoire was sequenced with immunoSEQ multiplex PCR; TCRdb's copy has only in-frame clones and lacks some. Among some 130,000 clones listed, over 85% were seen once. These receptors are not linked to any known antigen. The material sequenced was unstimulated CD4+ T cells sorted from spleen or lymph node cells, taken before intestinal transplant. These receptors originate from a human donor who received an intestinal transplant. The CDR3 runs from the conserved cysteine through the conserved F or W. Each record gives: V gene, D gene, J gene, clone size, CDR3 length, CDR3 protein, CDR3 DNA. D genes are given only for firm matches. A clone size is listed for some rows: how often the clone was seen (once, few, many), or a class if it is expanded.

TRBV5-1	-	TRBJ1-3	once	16	CASSLELLDTGNTIYF	TGCGCCAGCAGCTTGGAGTTGTTAGACACCGGAAACACCATATATTTT
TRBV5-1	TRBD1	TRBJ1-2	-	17	CASSRSNRQGTNYGYTF	TGCGCCAGCAGCCGAAGTAATAGACAGGGTACAAACTATGGCTACACCTTC
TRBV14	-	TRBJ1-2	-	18	CASSPRHGQSFSGYGYTF	TGTGCCAGCAGCCCTCGACATGGACAGTCGTTCTCGGGGTATGGCTACACCTTC
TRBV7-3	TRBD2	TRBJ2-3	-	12	CASSPPGGAQYF	TGTGCCAGCAGCCCGCCCGGGGGGGCGCAGTATTTT
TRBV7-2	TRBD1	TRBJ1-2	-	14	CASSPGGQASGYTF	TGTGCCAGCAGCCCAGGGGGCCAGGCCTCCGGCTACACCTTC
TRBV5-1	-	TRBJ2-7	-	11	CASARGYEQYF	TGCGCCAGCGCCCGAGGGTACGAGCAGTACTTC
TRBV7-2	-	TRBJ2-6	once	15	CASSFGRHGANVLTF	TGTGCCAGCAGCTTCGGGCGACATGGGGCCAACGTCCTGACTTTC
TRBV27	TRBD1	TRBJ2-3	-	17	CASSFRGMLVRPDTQYF	TGTGCCAGCAGTTTCAGGGGGATGTTAGTCCGACCAGATACGCAGTATTTT
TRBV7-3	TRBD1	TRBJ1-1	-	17	CASSLGGQGRWNTEAFF	TGTGCCAGCAGCTTAGGCGGACAGGGAAGGTGGAACACTGAAGCTTTCTTT
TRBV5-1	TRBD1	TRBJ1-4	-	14	CASSSTGVNEKLFF	TGCGCCAGCAGCTCGACAGGGGTTAATGAAAAACTGTTTTTT
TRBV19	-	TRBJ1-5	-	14	CASSIVETDYPQHF	TGTGCCAGTAGTATAGTGGAAACGGACTATCCCCAGCATTTT
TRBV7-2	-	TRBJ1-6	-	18	CASSLGMRGVSYNSPLHF	TGTGCCAGCAGCTTAGGGATGCGCGGCGTCTCCTATAATTCACCCCTCCACTTT
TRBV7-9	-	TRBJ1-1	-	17	CASSFSRTVEGNTEAFF	TGTGCCAGCAGCTTCTCCCGGACAGTAGAGGGGAACACTGAAGCTTTCTTT
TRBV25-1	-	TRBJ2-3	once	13	CASSERRADTQYF	TGTGCCAGCAGTGAACGCCGCGCAGATACGCAGTATTTT
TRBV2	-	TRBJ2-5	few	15	CASSEAFPTEETQYF	TGTGCCAGCAGTGAAGCCTTTCCGACCGAAGAGACCCAGTACTTC
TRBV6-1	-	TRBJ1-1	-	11	CASSRNTEAFF	TGTGCCAGCAGCAGGAACACTGAAGCTTTCTTT
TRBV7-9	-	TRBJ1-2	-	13	CASTPGRSYGYTF	TGTGCCAGCACCCCGGGCAGGTCCTATGGCTACACCTTC
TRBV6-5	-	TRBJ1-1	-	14	CASSPGGTNTEAFF	TGTGCCAGCAGCCCCGGGGGGACGAACACTGAAGCTTTCTTT
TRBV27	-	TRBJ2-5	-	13	CASSWRGQETQYF	TGTGCCAGCAGTTGGAGGGGTCAAGAGACCCAGTACTTC
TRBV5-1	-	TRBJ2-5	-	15	CASSLPDRRGETQYF	TGCGCCAGCAGCTTGCCGGACAGGAGGGGAGAGACCCAGTACTTC
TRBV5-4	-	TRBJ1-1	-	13	CASKGGGNTEAFF	TGTGCCAGCAAGGGGGGCGGGAACACTGAAGCTTTCTTT
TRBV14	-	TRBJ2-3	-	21	CASSQDEMRWGDSRSTDTQYF	TGTGCCAGCAGCCAAGATGAAATGAGGTGGGGGGACAGCCGAAGCACAGATACGCAGTATTTT
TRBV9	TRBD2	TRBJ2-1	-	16	CASSAFVSSGGNEQFF	TGTGCCAGCAGCGCCTTCGTGTCTAGCGGGGGCAATGAGCAGTTCTTC
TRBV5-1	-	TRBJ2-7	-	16	CASSLVPGSPSYEQYF	TGCGCCAGCAGCTTGGTCCCGGGTTCTCCTTCCTACGAGCAGTACTTC
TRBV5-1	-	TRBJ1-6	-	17	CASSLTLRRNYNSPLHF	TGCGCCAGCAGCCTCACCCTCCGACGGAACTATAATTCACCCCTCCACTTT
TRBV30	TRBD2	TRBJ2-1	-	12	CAWGRLAGGRFF	TGTGCCTGGGGCAGACTAGCGGGGGGCCGGTTCTTC
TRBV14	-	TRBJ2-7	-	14	CASSQDRRGYEQYF	TGTGCCAGCAGCCAAGATCGTCGTGGTTACGAGCAGTACTTC
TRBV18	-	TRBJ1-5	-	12	CASSPGAQPQHF	TGTGCCAGCTCACCGGGTGCTCAGCCCCAGCATTTT
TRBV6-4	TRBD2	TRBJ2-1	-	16	CAGPGTSLSTYNEQFF	TGTGCCGGACCCGGGACTAGCTTATCAACCTACAATGAGCAGTTCTTC
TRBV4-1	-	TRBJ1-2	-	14	CASSQEDRKYGYTF	TGCGCCAGCAGCCAAGAAGACCGAAAGTATGGCTACACCTTC
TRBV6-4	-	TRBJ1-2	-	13	CASRGPPGYGYTF	TGTGCCAGCAGAGGCCCTCCTGGCTATGGCTACACCTTC
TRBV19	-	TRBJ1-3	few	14	CASRDASSGNTIYF	TGTGCCAGTCGGGACGCCAGCTCTGGAAACACCATATATTTT
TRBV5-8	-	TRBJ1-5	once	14	CASQPRQGGQPQHF	TGTGCCAGCCAACCGAGGCAGGGAGGTCAGCCCCAGCATTTT
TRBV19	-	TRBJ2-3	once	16	CASSIGQTSTTDTQYF	TGTGCCAGTAGTATTGGGCAAACGTCCACCACAGATACGCAGTATTTT
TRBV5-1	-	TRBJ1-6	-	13	CASTPGDNSPLHF	TGCGCCAGCACTCCGGGCGATAATTCACCCCTCCACTTT
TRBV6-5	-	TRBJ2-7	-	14	CASSYSTSGYEQYF	TGTGCCAGCAGTTACTCGACATCAGGCTACGAGCAGTACTTC
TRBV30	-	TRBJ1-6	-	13	CASGAAPNSPLHF	TGTGCCTCGGGAGCCGCACCTAATTCACCCCTCCACTTT
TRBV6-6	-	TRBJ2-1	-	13	CASSRTRGVGQFF	TGTGCCAGCAGCCGGACAAGGGGGGTGGGGCAGTTCTTC
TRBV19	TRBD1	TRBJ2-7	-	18	CASSRDGGAGTGIYEQYF	TGTGCCAGTAGTAGAGATGGGGGAGCCGGGACAGGGATCTACGAGCAGTACTTC
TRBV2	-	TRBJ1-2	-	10	CASAREGYTF	TGTGCCAGCGCAAGGGAAGGCTACACCTTC
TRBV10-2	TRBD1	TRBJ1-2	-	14	CASTRTGKNYGYTF	TGCGCCAGCACTCGGACAGGAAAAAACTATGGCTACACCTTC
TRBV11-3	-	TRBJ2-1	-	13	CASSLNGINEQFF	TGTGCCAGCAGCTTAAACGGGATCAATGAGCAGTTCTTC
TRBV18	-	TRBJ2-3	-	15	CASSHGTLGTDTQYF	TGTGCCAGCTCACACGGGACCTTAGGGACAGATACGCAGTATTTT
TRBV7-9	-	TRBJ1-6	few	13	CASRRGGGSPLHF	TGTGCCAGCAGGCGCGGGGGCGGGTCACCCCTCCACTTT
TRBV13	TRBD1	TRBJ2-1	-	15	CASSRTGGTLGEQFF	TGTGCCAGCAGCCGGACAGGGGGGACTCTCGGCGAGCAGTTCTTC